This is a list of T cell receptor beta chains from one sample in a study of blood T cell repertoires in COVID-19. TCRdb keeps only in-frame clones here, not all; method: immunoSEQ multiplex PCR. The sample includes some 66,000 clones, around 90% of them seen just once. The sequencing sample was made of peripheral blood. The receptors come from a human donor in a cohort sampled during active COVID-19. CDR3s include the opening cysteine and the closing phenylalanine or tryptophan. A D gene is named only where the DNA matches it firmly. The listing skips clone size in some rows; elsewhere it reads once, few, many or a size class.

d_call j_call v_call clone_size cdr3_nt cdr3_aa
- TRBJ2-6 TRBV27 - TGTGCCAGCAGTTCCTTTTCCTCTGGGGCCAACGTCCTGACTTTC CASSSFSSGANVLTF
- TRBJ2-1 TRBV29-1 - TGCAGCGTTTCCGACAACAATGAGCAGTTCTTC CSVSDNNEQFF
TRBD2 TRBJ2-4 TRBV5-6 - TGTGCCAGCAGGCACCGGGGGAGGGGAAACATTCAGTACTTC CASRHRGRGNIQYF
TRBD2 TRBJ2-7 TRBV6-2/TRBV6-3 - TGTGCCAGCAGTCGGACTAGCGGGGACTACGAGCAGTACTTC CASSRTSGDYEQYF
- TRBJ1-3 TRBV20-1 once TGCAGTGCTAGTCCCGGGGCTGGAAACACCATATATTTT CSASPGAGNTIYF
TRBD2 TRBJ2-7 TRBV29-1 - TGCAGCGTTGGAACTAGCGCGTCCTACGAGCAGTACTTC CSVGTSASYEQYF
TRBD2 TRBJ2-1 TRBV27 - TGTGCCAGCAGCCAACCAGCGGGGTATTCGTCTAACTCCTACAATGAGCAGTTCTTC CASSQPAGYSSNSYNEQFF
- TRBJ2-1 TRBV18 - TGTGCCAGCTCACCACTTTCGACTGCGTCCTACAATGAGCAGTTCTTC CASSPLSTASYNEQFF
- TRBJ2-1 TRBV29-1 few TGCAGCGTCCGGACTAATAGCGGCGGGGAGGAGGGTGAGCAGTTCTTC CSVRTNSGGEEGEQFF
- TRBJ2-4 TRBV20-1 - TGCAGTGCTAGTTTGCGAATGGGCGGGAACATTCAGTACTTC CSASLRMGGNIQYF
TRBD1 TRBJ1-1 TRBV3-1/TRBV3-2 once TGTGCCAGCAGACTCAGACAGGGAAACACTGAAGCTTTCTTT CASRLRQGNTEAFF
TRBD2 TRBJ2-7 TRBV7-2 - TGTGCCAGCAGCTTAGGGACTAGCAGAACCTACGAGCAGTACTTC CASSLGTSRTYEQYF
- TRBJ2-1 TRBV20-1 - TGCAGTGCTCGGCTTCCCGACGGGAAGTTCTTC CSARLPDGKFF
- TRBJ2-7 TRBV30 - TGTGCCTGGAGTGGTGGGGCGCAATACGAGCAGTACTTC CAWSGGAQYEQYF
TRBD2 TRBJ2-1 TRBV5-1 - TGCGCCAGCAGCTTAATCACGACTAGCGGGAGTTTCGATGAGCAGTTCTTC CASSLITTSGSFDEQFF
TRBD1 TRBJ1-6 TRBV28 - TGTGCCAGCAGTCTAGGACAGGGGGACTATAATTCACCCCTCCACTTT CASSLGQGDYNSPLHF
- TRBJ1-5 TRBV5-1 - TGCGCCAGCAGCCTAGGCCCTGTCAATCAGCCCCAGCATTTT CASSLGPVNQPQHF
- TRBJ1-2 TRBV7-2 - TGTGCCAGCAGCTTAGGGGGCGGGACCTTACGAGCCGGTGGCTACACCTTC CASSLGGGTLRAGGYTF
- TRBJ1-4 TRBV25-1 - TGTGCCAGCAGTGTAAGAGGGCTGGGTTATTCTTCGGATGAAAAACTGTTTTTT CASSVRGLGYSSDEKLFF
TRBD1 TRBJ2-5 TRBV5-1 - TGCGCCAGCAGCATATCAGCTTCCAGGGGGCAAGAGACCCAGTACTTC CASSISASRGQETQYF
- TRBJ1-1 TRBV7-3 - TGTGCCAGCAGCCTAAACGGGGGGGAGAACACTGAAGCTTTCTTT CASSLNGGENTEAFF
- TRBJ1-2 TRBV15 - TGTGCCACCAGCAGAGGTGGGGCGGAGCTAGACTATGGCTACACCTTC CATSRGGAELDYGYTF
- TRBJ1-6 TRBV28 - TGTGCCAGCACCGGACAGCCGAATTCACCCCTCCACTTT CASTGQPNSPLHF
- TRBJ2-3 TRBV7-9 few TGTGCCAGCAGCTTATCTTCTAGCACAGATACGCAGTATTTT CASSLSSSTDTQYF
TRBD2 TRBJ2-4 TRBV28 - TGTGCCAGCAGTTTAGGCGGACGGGAGGTGGTCCGAAAGTACTTC CASSLGGREVVRKYF
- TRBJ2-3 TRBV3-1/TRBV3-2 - TGTGCCAGCAGCCAAGGGCTAGATACGCAGTATTTT CASSQGLDTQYF
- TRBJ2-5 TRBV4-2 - TGTGCCAGCAGCCAAGCTTCGTCCGGGGAGACCCAGTACTTC CASSQASSGETQYF
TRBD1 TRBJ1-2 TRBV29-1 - TGCAGCGTTGAAGAAAACCCCGGGACAGGGGGCGCCGGTTACTATGGCTACACCTTC CSVEENPGTGGAGYYGYTF
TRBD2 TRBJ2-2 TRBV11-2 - TGTGCCAGCAGCTCTAGCGGGGGGACGAACACCGGGGAGCTGTTTTTT CASSSSGGTNTGELFF
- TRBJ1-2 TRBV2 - TGTGCCAGCAGTGGGAGGAGTTATAACTATGGCTACACCTTC CASSGRSYNYGYTF
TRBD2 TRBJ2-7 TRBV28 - TGTGCCAGCAGACGTAGCGGGAAACAGTACTTC CASRRSGKQYF
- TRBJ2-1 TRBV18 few TGTGCCAGCTCACCGCCCTCGGGCGGGGTGGGGAATGAGCAGTTCTTC CASSPPSGGVGNEQFF
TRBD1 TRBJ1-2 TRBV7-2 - TGTGCCAGCAGCTTGACAGGGGGCCATGGCTACACCTTC CASSLTGGHGYTF
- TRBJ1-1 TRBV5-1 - TGCGCCAGCAGCTTCCGACCGGACGGGGAGAACACTGAAGCTTTCTTT CASSFRPDGENTEAFF
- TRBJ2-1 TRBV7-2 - TGTGCCAGCAGCTTAGCGCCGGGCTCCTACAATGAGCAGTTCTTC CASSLAPGSYNEQFF
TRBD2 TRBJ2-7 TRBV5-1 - TGCGCCAGCAGCTCACTTGGGGGGAGCGGGGGCGAGCAGTACTTC CASSSLGGSGGEQYF
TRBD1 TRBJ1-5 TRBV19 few TGTGCCAGTAGCGACAGGGGGGCTCAGCCCCAGCATTTT CASSDRGAQPQHF
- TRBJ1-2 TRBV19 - TGTGCCAGTACAAGGACAGCAAGCCAGAACTATGGCTACACCTTC CASTRTASQNYGYTF
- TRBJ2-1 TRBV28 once TGTGCCAGCAGCCCTCCCGGCGGGACCTACAATGAGCAGTTCTTC CASSPPGGTYNEQFF
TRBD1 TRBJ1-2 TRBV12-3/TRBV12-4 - TGTGCCAGCAGTGGGGACAGGGAATATGGCTACACCTTC CASSGDREYGYTF
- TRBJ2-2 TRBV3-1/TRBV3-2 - TGTGCCAGCAGCCATTCCACTAGGAACACCGGGGAGCTGTTTTTT CASSHSTRNTGELFF
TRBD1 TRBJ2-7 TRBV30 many TGTGCCTGGAGTGTGACCGGGACAGGGTACGAGCAGTACTTC CAWSVTGTGYEQYF
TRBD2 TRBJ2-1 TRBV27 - TGTGCCAGCAGTTCATCGACTAGCGGGAGGGCAACTGAGCAGTTCTTC CASSSSTSGRATEQFF
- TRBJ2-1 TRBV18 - TGTGCCAGCTCACCACCGACTACAGGGATGGGATACAATGAGCAGTTCTTC CASSPPTTGMGYNEQFF
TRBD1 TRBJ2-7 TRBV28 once TGTGCCAGCAGTTTATCGGGACAGCCCTACTTC CASSLSGQPYF
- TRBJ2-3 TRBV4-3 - TGCGCCAGCAGCCCCAGTCAGAGGGATACGCAGTATTTT CASSPSQRDTQYF
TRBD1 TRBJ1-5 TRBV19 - TGTGCCAGTAGTATCGACAGGGTCGGAAATCAGCCCCAGCATTTT CASSIDRVGNQPQHF
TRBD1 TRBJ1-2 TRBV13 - TGTGCCAGCAGCCGGGACAGGGAGGATGGCTACACCTTC CASSRDREDGYTF
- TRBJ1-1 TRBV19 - TGTGCCAGTAGTGGAGACAGGTTGAACACTGAAGCTTTCTTT CASSGDRLNTEAFF
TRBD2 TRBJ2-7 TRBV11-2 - TGTGCCAGCAGCCGGACTAGCGTATACTCCTACGAGCAGTACTTC CASSRTSVYSYEQYF
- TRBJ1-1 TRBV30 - TGTGCCTGGAGTGGGGGCTTGGGTACTGAAGCTTTCTTT CAWSGGLGTEAFF
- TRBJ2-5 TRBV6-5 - TGTGCCAGCAGCGACGGTTTACAGGAGACCCAGTACTTC CASSDGLQETQYF
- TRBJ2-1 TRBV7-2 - TGTGCCAGCACACACGGGATAATGTTGTATGAGCAGTTCTTC CASTHGIMLYEQFF
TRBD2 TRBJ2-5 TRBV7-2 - TGTGCCAGCAGCTTAGCGACTAGCGGGAGGGAGACCCAGTACTTC CASSLATSGRETQYF
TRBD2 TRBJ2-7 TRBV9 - TGTGCCAGCAGCCCCGGGGCTAGCGGGGGGAGCTCCTACGAGCAGTACTTC CASSPGASGGSSYEQYF
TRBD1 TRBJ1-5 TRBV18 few TGTGCCAGCTCACGTACTACAGGGGAGAATCAGCCCCAGCATTTT CASSRTTGENQPQHF
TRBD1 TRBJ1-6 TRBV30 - TGTGCCTGGACGGGACAGGGGAATTCACCCCTCCACTTT CAWTGQGNSPLHF
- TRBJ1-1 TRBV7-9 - TGTGCCAGCAGCCAGACAGGTACTGAAGCTTTCTTT CASSQTGTEAFF
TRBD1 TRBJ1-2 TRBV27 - TGTGCCAGCAGTTTATTGGGGACAGCATATGGCTACACCTTC CASSLLGTAYGYTF
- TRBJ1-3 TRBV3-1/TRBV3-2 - TGTGCCAGCAGCCGGAAAACGACAGGATTAAACACCATATATTTT CASSRKTTGLNTIYF